This TCR beta chain emerged from a study of Graves' ophthalmopathy and Graves' hyperthyroidism. Investigators amplified TCR beta CDR3 regions from RNA transcripts. After a first-round RT-PCR with HTBI primers, a second-round multiplex PCR was run. One entry per CDR3 protein, called by TCRdb with MiXCR from the multiplex PCR reads. The data show approximately 330,000 distinct CDR3 sequences, 15% to 20% seen once. What supplied the PBMCs was roughly 9.7 ml of fresh peripheral blood. A remark on this clonotype: Its specificity is not known.

Overall study findings and caveats: A 13-signature model separated ophthalmopathy from stable hyperthyroidism, reaching around 88% sensitivity and less than 82% specificity cross-validated. Thyroid clonotypes that were expanded above 0.001 frequency mostly also appeared in blood. Its predictions of ophthalmopathy progression gave the model 60% to 71% sensitivity and about 78% specificity.

The CDR3 consists of 15 residues. The germline V gene encodes CDR1 KGHSH and CDR2 LQKENI. Deletions cut 6 bases from V and 5 bases from J, with 19 bases between. The J gene is TRBJ2-5, the V gene TRBV18; D gene unclear. This receptor was taken from an adult man with Graves' ophthalmopathy. Material for sequencing was peripheral blood. CDR3 protein: CASSQEVISMETQYF. Here the CDR3 DNA reads TGTGCCAGCTCCCAAGAAGTGATTTCAATGGAGACCCAGTACTTC.